Listed here are 27 T cell receptor beta chains from one sample, sequenced in a study of human T cells and chemical hapten exposure (dated by TCRdb to about 2021). Library preparation was by RACE. The data were produced on a NextSeq 500. The raw public reads went through TCRdb reprocessing: fastp at Q25, MiXCR clone calling, in-frame beta chains kept. CDR3 protein duplicates are merged, each entry listing the most common genes and DNA. The sample profile shows approximately 80,000 distinct CDR3 sequences; around 11% of them were found once. About 4.2% of the sample lies in the top ten. The time point label, read with the paper, signifies: patch test 1, 2 weeks after DPC sensitization. Interpreted using the paper, the treatment or condition label stands for: therapeutic diphenylcyclopropenone sensitization with weekly scalp DPC. Sample: whole blood, taken in connection with sensitization to the hapten diphenylcyclopropenone (DPC). These receptors were taken from a woman aged 45-65 years with alopecia areata. Some clones in this sample may be carry-over from other donors' samples.

This clonotype was counted a few times. The chain is built from TRBV6-6 and TRBJ1-1; weak D call: TRBD1 (5 bases). In germline, CDR1 is MNHNY, CDR2 SVGAGI (reference sequence). The CDR3 is 14 amino acids. Trimming removed 6 bases from V and 1 base from J, with 12 bases in between. CDR3 coding DNA: TGTGCCAGCAGACAATTGGGGCAGAACACTGAAGCTTTCTTT. It encodes CASRQLGQNTEAFF.

In its sample, this clonotype was seen many times. The chain recombines TRBV12-3 or TRBV12-4 with TRBJ1-1; D not certain. The CDR3 loop spans 14 amino acids. V was cut by 6 bases and J by 0 bases, with 11 bases left in between. The DNA of the CDR3 is TGTGCCAGCAGGAAAACAGACATGAACACTGAAGCTTTCTTT. Translated, it gives CASRKTDMNTEAFF.

This clonotype was observed at least ten times. The rearrangement links TRBV20-1 to TRBJ2-3; TRBD2 aligns across 12 bases. J gave up 5 bases and V 0 bases, and 6 bases lay outside the gene matches. Germline V CDR1 and CDR2: DFQATT, SNEGSKA (reference sequence). This CDR3 region has 16 residues. Written as DNA, the CDR3 is TGCAGTGCTAGAGAACTAGCGGGAGGTCGGAGAGATACGCAGTATTTT. Translation gives CSARELAGGRRDTQYF.

The rearrangement links TRBV14 to TRBJ1-6; D uncertain. V was shortened by 3 bases and J by 10 bases, with 7 bases between the two germline ends. Germline CDR1 reads SGHDN; CDR2 reads FVKESK. The CDR3 is 12 residues long. DNA of the CDR3: TGTGCCAGCAGCCATGCACGATCACCCCTCCACTTT. As protein: CASSHARSPLHF.

There are many counts of this clonotype. The CDR3 nucleotides read TGTGCCCTACGGGAGGCAGGCCGAGGCTACACCTTC. Translated, it gives CALREAGRGYTF. The chain is built from TRBV19 and TRBJ1-2; D is unclear. This CDR3 region has 12 residues. Germline V gene data show CDR1 as LNHDA and CDR2 as SQIVND (reference sequence). V was clipped by 11 bases and J by 8 bases, with 18 bases between them.

This sequence joins TRBV28 and TRBJ2-7; D ambiguous. The CDR3 runs to 14 residues. Germline assignment: CDR1 MDHEN and CDR2 SYDVKM. Between the trimmed V and J ends, which lost 6 bases and 4 bases, there was a span of 16 bases. The CDR3 region has the DNA TGTGCCAGCAGGGGCTTGGGAAGGGTTTACGAGCAGTACTTC. Its protein is CASRGLGRVYEQYF.

At least ten counts were recorded for this clonotype. This chain uses TRBV4-1 with TRBJ1-3; D uncertain. The V end lost 6 bases, the J end lost 0 bases, and 18 bases lay between the germline ends. Germline V gene sequence: CDR1 MGHRA, CDR2 YSYEKL. The length of the CDR3 is 17 residues. The CDR3 DNA sequence: TGCGCCAGCAGAGAACAGCCATCTTTTGGCTCTGGAAACACCATATATTTT. It encodes CASREQPSFGSGNTIYF.

The J gene is TRBJ1-5, the V gene TRBV20-1, with 8 bases identical to TRBD1. CDR3 size: 15 residues. The V gene's germline CDR1 is DFQATT and CDR2 SNEGSKA (reference sequence). V was pared by 2 bases and J by 5 bases, with 8 bases of the junction left unmatched. In DNA, the CDR3 is TGCAGTGCTAGAAAAGGACAGGGTACGGATCAGCCCCAGCATTTT. Translated, it gives CSARKGQGTDQPQHF.

CDR3 amino acids: CATRTGTGWNEQFF. CDR3 in DNA: TGTGCCACCAGGACCGGGACAGGGTGGAATGAGCAGTTCTTC. The chain uses TRBV15 and TRBJ2-1; 9 bases align to TRBD1. The CDR3 has 14 residues. The germline CDR1 and CDR2 sequences are LNHNV and YYDKDF (reference sequence). V shed 6 bases and J 7 bases; nucleotides not matched to a gene: 7. Supplemented by reference TRBV15 and TRBJ2-1, the full variable domain reads DAMVIQNPRYQVTQFGKPVTLSCSQTLNHNVMYWYQQKSSQAPKLLFHYYDKDFNNEADTPDNFQSRRPNTSFCFLDIRSPGLGDTAMYLCATRTGTGWNEQFFGPGTRLTVL.

This clonotype was observed many times. The V gene is TRBV18, the J gene TRBJ1-1, with 7 bases that match TRBD1. Germline V gene sequence: CDR1 KGHSH, CDR2 LQKENI. V gave up 5 bases and J gave up 5 bases; unmatched junction bases: 17. The CDR3 is made up of 17 amino acids. This CDR3 reads CASSVLKGAGSWTEAFF. In DNA form, the CDR3 reads TGTGCCAGCTCAGTCCTAAAGGGGGCCGGGTCGTGGACTGAAGCTTTCTTT.

This sequence joins TRBV27 and TRBJ2-7, with TRBD2 identical over 10 bases. Germline CDR1 reads MNHEY; CDR2 reads SMNVEV (reference sequence). The CDR3 sequence is 16 residues long. Trimming took 4 bases from V and 2 from J; bases not matched to a gene: 8. CDR3 in DNA: TGTGCCAGCAGTTCTCAGACTAGCGGGCTTACCTACGAGCAGTACTTC. This sequence encodes CASSSQTSGLTYEQYF.

This clonotype has more than one count but fewer than ten. The chain joins TRBV20-1 to TRBJ1-2; maybe TRBD1 (6 bases). Trimming shortened V by 1 base and J by 4 bases, and 16 bases separated the two germline ends. Germline V CDR1 and CDR2: DFQATT, SNEGSKA (reference sequence). The CDR3 consists of 15 residues. CDR3 nucleotides: TGCAGTGCTAGAGTGACGACAGGACAACTCTATGGCTACACCTTC. This translates into CSARVTTGQLYGYTF.

This clonotype has at least ten counts. The chain combines TRBV7-9 with TRBJ1-5; 7 nucleotides match TRBD1. Losses at the gene ends were 5 bases for V and 3 bases for J; bases not matched to a gene: 10. Germline assignment: CDR1 SEHNR and CDR2 FQNEAQ (reference sequence). The CDR3 totals 16 residues. This chain's CDR3 is CASSPEGRGDNQPQHF. The CDR3 DNA sequence: TGTGCCAGCAGCCCCGAGGGCAGGGGGGACAATCAGCCCCAGCATTTT.

This clonotype was seen repeatedly, ten times or more. This rearrangement joins TRBV12-3 or TRBV12-4 to TRBJ2-3, with no clear D. Trimming left V 3 bases short and J 3 bases short, with 4 bases between. This CDR3 is built from 12 residues. Written as DNA, the CDR3 is TGTGCCAGCAGTTTTTGGACAGATACGCAGTATTTT. As protein: CASSFWTDTQYF.

This clonotype showed up many times. The chain is built from TRBV6-2 or TRBV6-3 and TRBJ1-2; TRBD1 agrees at 7 bases. The CDR3 is 14 residues long. Trimming removed 4 bases from V and 4 bases from J; junction bases left unmatched: 6. Germline CDR1 is MNHEY and CDR2 is SVGEGT. The CDR3 protein is CASSSLTGVYGYTF. The CDR3 region has the DNA TGTGCCAGCAGTTCGCTCACAGGGGTCTATGGCTACACCTTC.

In its sample, this clonotype was seen once. J is TRBJ1-2 and V is TRBV7-9; TRBD1 might be the D (5 bases). CDR1 and CDR2 from the germline V gene are SEHNR and FQNEAQ (reference sequence). Trimming left V 11 bases short and J 4 bases short, with 11 bases between. This CDR3 is 11 amino acids long. The CDR3 loop is CARGPVYGYTF. CDR3 bases: TGTGCCCGGGGCCCGGTCTATGGCTACACCTTC.

This clonotype was seen at least ten times. This rearrangement joins TRBV28 to TRBJ2-6, with TRBD1 matching 7 bases. The V and J ends lost 5 bases and 2 bases, in that order; junction bases with no gene match: 3. Per the germline V gene, CDR1 is MDHEN and CDR2 is SYDVKM. This CDR3 contains 15 residues. CDR3 amino acids: CASSRQGAGANVLTF. The CDR3, as DNA: TGTGCCAGCAGTCGACAGGGAGCTGGGGCCAACGTCCTGACTTTC.

This clonotype has more than one count but fewer than ten. The chain couples TRBV5-1 to TRBJ2-6, with a weak D call TRBD2 (6 bases). The CDR3 extends over 16 amino acids. Trimming left V 4 bases short and J 0 bases short, with 11 bases between. Germline lookup yields CDR1 SGHRS and CDR2 YFSETQ. In DNA, the CDR3 is TGCGCCAGCAGCATAGACGGGAGCTCTGGGGCCAACGTCCTGACTTTC. Translated: CASSIDGSSGANVLTF.

On this clonotype: A read error may explain this, as a much larger clone is one base away. The chain combines TRBV29-1 with TRBJ2-1; D remains ambiguous. The CDR3 has 14 residues. Trimming cost V 1 base and J 1 base, with 8 bases left between them. Germline lookup yields CDR1 SQVTM and CDR2 ANQGSEA. This CDR3 reads CSVEGHRSYNEQFF. CDR3 DNA: TGCAGCGTTGAAGGGCACAGATCCTACAATGAGCAGTTCTTC.

The chain links TRBV29-1 to TRBJ1-1; D possibly corresponds to TRBD1 (6 bases). The CDR3 consists of 12 residues. V lost 3 bases to trimming and J lost 3 bases, with 8 bases between them. Germline loops: CDR1 SQVTM, CDR2 ANQGSEA. In DNA form, the CDR3 reads TGCAGCGTTGAGGGGGGCCACACTGAAGCTTTCTTT. The encoded protein is CSVEGGHTEAFF.

A few counts support this clonotype. This sequence joins TRBV3-1 and TRBJ2-2; D assignment may be TRBD1 or TRBD2 (5 bases each). CDR3 size: 15 residues. Germline assignment: CDR1 LGHDT and CDR2 YNNKEL (reference sequence). Trimming shortened V by 6 bases and J by 0 bases, and 11 bases separated the two germline ends. The CDR3, as DNA: TGTGCCAGCAGACCCGGGACCGCGAACACCGGGGAGCTGTTTTTT. As protein: CASRPGTANTGELFF.

This clonotype was seen ten or more times. V gene TRBV3-1 combines with J gene TRBJ1-1, with D possibly matching TRBD1 (5 bases). From germline, CDR1 is LGHDT and CDR2 YNNKEL (reference sequence). Trimming took off 1 base at V and 7 bases at J, with 7 bases between the two ends. This CDR3 region has 12 residues. CDR3 nucleotide sequence: TGTGCCAGCAGCCAAGTCGACAGTGAAGCTTTCTTT. Residues: CASSQVDSEAFF.

This clonotype was seen many times. In nucleotides, the CDR3 is TGTGCCAGCAAGAGGGACGGGGGGCCCAGGTCCAAAAACATTCAGTACTTC. Protein sequence: CASKRDGGPRSKNIQYF. This chain links TRBV7-9 with TRBJ2-4; possibly TRBD2 for D (7 bases). The ends were cut back, 7 bases at V and 2 bases at J, with 21 bases in the middle. Looked up from germline, CDR1 is SEHNR and CDR2 is FQNEAQ (reference sequence). This CDR3 is 17 amino acids long.

This clonotype was counted many times. The chain couples TRBV7-2 to TRBJ2-7; the match to TRBD2 covers 9 bases. Losses at the gene ends were 4 bases for V and 3 bases for J; bases not matched to a gene: 7. Germline-derived CDR1 and CDR2 are SGHTA and FQGNSA. There are 15 residues in the CDR3. The CDR3 nucleotides read TGTGCCAGCAGCTCCCTAGCGGGAAAGGGCTACGAGCAGTACTTC. As protein: CASSSLAGKGYEQYF.

This clonotype has a count of ten or more. The chain joins TRBV5-1 to TRBJ2-3; no reliable D call. The CDR3 has 13 amino acids. Per the germline V gene, CDR1 is SGHRS and CDR2 is YFSETQ. V shed 2 bases and J shed 4 bases, with 8 bases lying between them. The CDR3 loop reads CASSFTLADTQYF. As DNA, the CDR3 is TGCGCCAGCAGCTTTACCTTGGCAGATACGCAGTATTTT.

This sequence joins TRBV20-1 and TRBJ1-1, with D possibly TRBD1 on 5 matching bases. Germline V lookup: CDR1 DFQATT, CDR2 SNEGSKA (reference sequence). V was shortened by 3 bases and J by 7 bases, with 15 bases between the two germline ends. The CDR3 spans 13 residues. The CDR3 region has the DNA TGCAGTGCTAGTGCTCAGGGAGAGAATGAAGCTTTCTTT. Translated: CSASAQGENEAFF.

V usage is TRBV7-2 and J usage is TRBJ2-3, with D possibly being TRBD2 (5 bases). The germline V gene has CDR1 SGHTA and CDR2 FQGNSA. The CDR3 runs 11 residues. V lost 3 bases to trimming and J lost 10 bases, with 8 bases between them. The CDR3 nucleotides read TGTGCCAGCAGCTTGAAGGAGGCGCAGTATTTT. Amino acid sequence: CASSLKEAQYF.